Following are 30 T cell receptor beta chains from one sample sequenced in a study of PD-L1 blockade in urothelial cancer. Clones were read by immunoSEQ multiplex PCR, and TCRdb kept only the in-frame ones, dropping some. The sample yields 85,000 to 90,000 clones, 85% to 95% seen once. The specimen was PBMCs, collected around atezolizumab (anti-PD-L1) treatment. All receptors come from a man aged 60 to 75 with urothelial cancer.

The chain combines TRBV5-1 with TRBJ2-5; 14 bases agree with TRBD2. The CDR3 spans 18 residues. Germline CDR1 SGHRS, CDR2 YFSETQ. V shed 4 bases, J shed 0 bases, and the junction held 8 bases outside the gene matches. The DNA of the CDR3 is TGCGCCAGCAGCCCCGGGACTAGCGGGAGCCGGTACCAAGAGACCCAGTACTTC. Its translation is CASSPGTSGSRYQETQYF.

The chain combines TRBV7-6 with TRBJ1-1, with unresolved D. The germline V and J ends were trimmed by 3 bases and 0 bases, with 11 bases remaining between them. CDR3 length: 15 amino acids. Germline values: CDR1 SGHVS, CDR2 FNYEAQ. The CDR3 here is CASSLDGLMNTEAFF. CDR3 DNA sequence: TGTGCCAGCAGCTTGGACGGACTAATGAACACTGAAGCTTTCTTT.

This clone appeared once. The chain has TRBV30 and TRBJ2-1; 14 positions match TRBD2. The CDR3 is made up of 18 amino acids. V lost 7 bases, J lost 4 bases, and 15 bases stayed unmatched. Germline CDR1 GTSNPN, CDR2 SVGIG (reference sequence). The CDR3 DNA reads TGTGCCTTAAACTATGCCGGGACTAGCGGGAGAGGGTACAATGAGCAGTTCTTC. It is translated as CALNYAGTSGRGYNEQFF.

This sequence joins TRBV5-6 and TRBJ2-5, with 10 nucleotides matching TRBD2. The CDR3 sequence is 16 residues long. Germline CDR1 reads SGHDT; CDR2 reads YYEEEE. The trim removed 1 base at V and 1 base at J, leaving 4 bases unmatched. The chain's CDR3 is CASSLLSGRGQETQYF. CDR3 nucleotides: TGTGCCAGCAGCTTGTTAAGCGGGAGGGGCCAAGAGACCCAGTACTTC.

The chain recombines TRBV19 with TRBJ1-5; no firm D call. Trimming cost V 2 bases and J 6 bases, with 11 bases left between them. Germline V CDR1 and CDR2: LNHDA, SQIVND (reference sequence). CDR3 length: 14 amino acids. The CDR3, as DNA: TGTGCCAGTAGTATATCGAAGTCGGGTCAGCCCCAGCATTTT. It codes for CASSISKSGQPQHF. Together with reference TRBV19 and TRBJ1-5, the CDR3 gives the full variable domain: DGGITQSPKYLFRKEGQNVTLSCEQNLNHDAMYWYRQDPGQGLRLIYYSQIVNDFQKGDIAEGYSVSREKKESFPLTVTSAQKNPTAFYLCASSISKSGQPQHFGDGTRLSIL.

This clone was detected a few times. The rearrangement uses TRBV2 and TRBJ2-5, with 8 positions matching TRBD2. The CDR3 has 13 residues. Germline CDR1 is SNHLY and CDR2 is FYNNEI. With 3 bases clipped from V and 6 bases from J, the junction kept 3 bases outside the gene matches. The DNA for the CDR3 is TGTGCCAGCAGTGACAGCGGGAGAAAGACCCAGTACTTC. As protein: CASSDSGRKTQYF.

V is TRBV6-5 and J is TRBJ1-1, with unresolved D. CDR3 size: 15 residues. Trimming pared 0 bases from V and 5 bases from J, leaving 13 bases between. The V gene's germline CDR1 is MNHEY and CDR2 SVGAGI. CDR3 sequence: CASSYSSGRVTEAFF. CDR3 nucleotide sequence: TGTGCCAGCAGTTACTCGTCGGGAAGGGTTACTGAAGCTTTCTTT.

The chain combines TRBV4-1 with TRBJ2-5; 7 nucleotides match TRBD2. The trim removed 1 base at V and 8 bases at J, leaving 4 bases unmatched. This CDR3 contains 13 residues. Germline values: CDR1 MGHRA, CDR2 YSYEKL. The CDR3 reads CASSQAASGTQYF. CDR3 bases: TGCGCCAGCAGCCAAGCGGCTAGCGGTACCCAGTACTTC.

The genes are TRBV13 and TRBJ2-5, with a weak D call TRBD1 (5 bases). The CDR3 has 12 residues. V lost 5 bases and J lost 4, with 8 bases in between. Germline V gene lookup returns CDR1 PRHDT and CDR2 FYEKMQ (reference sequence). DNA of the CDR3: TGTGCCAGCAGCACAGGCGGAGAGACCCAGTACTTC. As protein: CASSTGGETQYF.

This rearrangement joins TRBV4-3 to TRBJ2-3; D perhaps matches TRBD1 (5 bases). Germline V gene lookup returns CDR1 LGHNA and CDR2 YSLEER. This CDR3 comprises 17 residues. Between the trimmed V and J ends, which lost 0 bases and 0 bases, there was a span of 13 bases. The CDR3 spells CASSQDQGSTSTDTQYF. The CDR3 region has the DNA TGCGCCAGCAGCCAAGATCAGGGATCAACTAGCACAGATACGCAGTATTTT.

The chain joins TRBV7-9 to TRBJ2-1, with 12 bases aligning to TRBD2. There are 14 residues in the CDR3. The V gene end was trimmed by 2 bases and the J gene end by 7 bases; junction bases not matched to a gene: 0. CDR1 and CDR2 from the germline V gene are SEHNR and FQNEAQ (reference sequence). CDR3: CASSLLAGGNEQFF. CDR3 DNA: TGTGCCAGCAGCTTACTAGCGGGAGGGAATGAGCAGTTCTTC.

This chain joins TRBV7-2 and TRBJ2-5, with D possibly matching TRBD1 (6 bases). Between the trimmed V and J ends, which lost 0 bases and 4 bases, there was a span of 12 bases. Germline V CDR1 and CDR2: SGHTA, FQGNSA. The CDR3 contains 15 residues. The CDR3 sequence: CASSLAVQGVETQYF. CDR3 DNA: TGTGCCAGCAGCTTAGCCGTACAGGGAGTAGAGACCCAGTACTTC.

The rearrangement uses TRBV18 and TRBJ1-2; 8 bases are a match to TRBD1. Germline V lookup: CDR1 KGHSH, CDR2 LQKENI. V lost 5 bases to trimming and J lost 4 bases; unmatched junction nucleotides: 3. CDR3 length: 13 amino acids. The CDR3 loop is CASSDGQGYGYTF. The CDR3 nucleotides are TGTGCCAGCTCAGACGGACAGGGCTATGGCTACACCTTC.

This chain joins TRBV4-1 and TRBJ1-3, with D unclear. The CDR3 consists of 16 residues. Trimming removed 1 base at V and 2 bases at J, with 12 bases between. Germline V gives CDR1 MGHRA, CDR2 YSYEKL. The CDR3 loop reads CASSQAFVTAGNTIYF. The DNA for the CDR3 is TGCGCCAGCAGCCAAGCGTTTGTAACGGCTGGAAACACCATATATTTT.

The genes are TRBV25-1 and TRBJ1-3, with a tentative D call TRBD1 (6 bases). The germline V gene has CDR1 MGHDK and CDR2 SYGVNS. The V and J ends lost 7 bases and 0 bases respectively, with 10 bases between them. This CDR3 is built from 14 residues. This CDR3 reads CASKDSFSGNTIYF. CDR3 DNA: TGTGCCAGCAAGGACAGTTTCTCTGGAAACACCATATATTTT.

The rearrangement uses TRBV7-9 and TRBJ1-1; 9 nucleotides match TRBD1. From germline, CDR1 is SEHNR and CDR2 FQNEAQ (reference sequence). This CDR3 spans 13 amino acids. V shed 5 bases, J shed 6 bases, and the junction held 4 bases outside the gene matches. CDR3 loop: CASSAGQGAEAFF. The CDR3 DNA reads as TGTGCCAGCAGCGCGGGACAGGGAGCTGAAGCTTTCTTT. Full variable domain (remainder filled in from reference TRBV7-9 and TRBJ1-1): DTGVSQNPRHKITKRGQNVTFRCDPISEHNRLYWYRQTLGQGPEFLTYFQNEAQLEKSRLLSDRFSAERPKGSFSTLEIQRTEQGDSAMYLCASSAGQGAEAFFGQGTRLTVV.

This clone was found a few times. The chain couples TRBV19 to TRBJ1-5; 9 nucleotides line up with TRBD1. Germline V CDR1 and CDR2: LNHDA, SQIVND (reference sequence). Trimming removed 4 bases from V and 9 bases from J; junction bases left unmatched: 7. The CDR3 totals 14 residues. The CDR3 DNA sequence: TGTGCCAGTAGTACAGGGACAGGGAGTGCGCCCCAGCATTTT. Protein product: CASSTGTGSAPQHF.

The chain carries TRBV7-2 and TRBJ2-6; a weak D match, TRBD1 (5 bases). CDR3 length: 15 amino acids. Between the trimmed V and J ends, which lost 5 bases and 2 bases, there was a span of 10 bases. CDR1 and CDR2 (germline): SGHTA, FQGNSA. The chain's CDR3 is CASSPRQTGANVLTF. DNA for the CDR3: TGTGCCAGCAGCCCCCGACAGACTGGGGCCAACGTCCTGACTTTC.

The CDR3 here is CASSLDDRLMNTEAFF. CDR3 in DNA: TGTGCCAGCAGCTTAGATGATAGACTGATGAACACTGAAGCTTTCTTT. The V call is TRBV11-2, the J call TRBJ1-1; D is unresolved. The CDR3 has 16 residues. With 0 bases removed from V and 0 bases from J, the gap between germline ends came to 11 bases. Germline values: CDR1 SGHAT, CDR2 FQNNGV.

The count of this clone is one. This sequence joins TRBV5-1 and TRBJ2-3; tentatively, D is TRBD2 (6 bases). V was shortened by 3 bases and J by 2 bases, with 10 bases between the two germline ends. The CDR3 totals 14 residues. Per germline, CDR1 SGHRS and CDR2 YFSETQ. In DNA, the CDR3 is TGCGCCAGCAGCTACTCGGGAGTCACAGATACGCAGTATTTT. Encoded protein: CASSYSGVTDTQYF.

Only one count was recorded for this clone. The genes are TRBV5-1 and TRBJ2-3; 9 bases align to TRBD1. With V trimmed by 6 bases and J by 1 base, 6 bases remained unmatched. Germline V CDR1 and CDR2: SGHRS, YFSETQ. CDR3 size: 15 residues. CDR3 residues: CASNKQGAGTDTQYF. The CDR3 DNA reads as TGCGCCAGCAATAAACAGGGGGCAGGCACAGATACGCAGTATTTT.

V and J are TRBV28 and TRBJ2-1, with 7 bases matching TRBD1. This CDR3 is built from 13 residues. V trimming: 6 bases; J trimming: 10 bases; junction bases outside the gene matches: 9. Germline assignment: CDR1 MDHEN and CDR2 SYDVKM. The CDR3 loop is CASSQRNRGEQFF. CDR3 bases: TGTGCCAGCAGCCAACGCAACAGGGGAGAGCAGTTCTTC.

This clone showed up just once. The rearrangement links TRBV7-8 to TRBJ2-1; 12 nucleotides agree with TRBD2. Germline V CDR1 and CDR2: SGHVS, FQNEAQ. V lost 5 bases, J lost 10 bases, and 9 bases stayed unmatched. The CDR3 sequence is 15 residues long. Written as DNA, the CDR3 is TGTGCCAGCAGCCCCAGACTAGCGGGGGATTTAGAGCAGTTCTTC. Encoded protein: CASSPRLAGDLEQFF.

V is TRBV4-1 and J is TRBJ2-5, with TRBD2 matching over 8 bases. Trimming removed 4 bases from V and 5 bases from J; junction bases left unmatched: 3. The CDR3 length is 13 residues. CDR1 MGHRA and CDR2 YSYEKL come from the germline V gene. For the CDR3, the DNA is TGCGCCAGCAGCCTTCGGACTAGCGAGACCCAGTACTTC. It encodes CASSLRTSETQYF.

The chain carries TRBV5-1 and TRBJ2-1; 7 bases agree with TRBD1. V was clipped by 0 bases and J by 4 bases; unmatched bases: 4. This CDR3 region has 15 residues. Germline values: CDR1 SGHRS, CDR2 YFSETQ. The chain's CDR3 is CASSLGQGIYNEQFF. The CDR3, as DNA: TGCGCCAGCAGCTTGGGACAGGGAATATACAATGAGCAGTTCTTC.

This clone has just one count. The V call is TRBV27, the J call TRBJ1-6; tentatively, D is TRBD1 (6 bases). V was clipped by 4 bases and J by 5 bases, with 18 bases between them. The CDR3 extends over 17 amino acids. The V gene's germline CDR1 is MNHEY and CDR2 SMNVEV (reference sequence). As DNA, the CDR3 is TGTGCCAGCAGTTGGGGTGGGGGCAGGGGCCATAATTCACCCCTCCACTTT. It translates to CASSWGGGRGHNSPLHF.

V usage is TRBV28 and J usage is TRBJ2-7, with 8 positions matching TRBD2. Looked up from germline, CDR1 is MDHEN and CDR2 is SYDVKM. Trimming cost V 5 bases and J 7 bases; bases outside gene matches: 7. CDR3 length: 13 amino acids. The CDR3 here is CASSPPLAGEQYF. Here the CDR3 DNA reads TGTGCCAGCAGTCCCCCCTTAGCGGGGGAGCAGTACTTC.

This chain joins TRBV9 and TRBJ2-5; weak D call: TRBD2 (5 bases). With 3 bases removed from V and 2 bases from J, the gap between germline ends came to 8 bases. Germline lookup yields CDR1 SGDLS and CDR2 YYNGEE. CDR3 size: 13 residues. The CDR3 DNA reads as TGTGCCAGCAGCGGGAGGTCACAAGAGACCCAGTACTTC. This translates into CASSGRSQETQYF.

Only one count was recorded for this clone. The chain carries TRBV29-1 and TRBJ2-7; a weak D match, TRBD2 (5 bases). This CDR3 comprises 13 residues. Germline V gene data show CDR1 as SQVTM and CDR2 as ANQGSEA. Trimming stripped 0 bases from V and 9 bases from J, with 15 bases between. This CDR3 is CSVEEGGRATQYF. CDR3 in DNA: TGCAGCGTTGAAGAAGGAGGCCGCGCTACGCAGTACTTC.

This clone was seen just once. The rearrangement joins TRBV19 to TRBJ1-5; perhaps TRBD1 as D (6 bases). Germline V CDR1 and CDR2: LNHDA, SQIVND (reference sequence). This CDR3 contains 13 residues. The V and J ends lost 6 bases and 5 bases respectively, with 11 bases between them. CDR3 region: CASREQGHQPQHF. Written as DNA, the CDR3 is TGTGCCAGTAGGGAACAGGGACATCAGCCCCAGCATTTT.